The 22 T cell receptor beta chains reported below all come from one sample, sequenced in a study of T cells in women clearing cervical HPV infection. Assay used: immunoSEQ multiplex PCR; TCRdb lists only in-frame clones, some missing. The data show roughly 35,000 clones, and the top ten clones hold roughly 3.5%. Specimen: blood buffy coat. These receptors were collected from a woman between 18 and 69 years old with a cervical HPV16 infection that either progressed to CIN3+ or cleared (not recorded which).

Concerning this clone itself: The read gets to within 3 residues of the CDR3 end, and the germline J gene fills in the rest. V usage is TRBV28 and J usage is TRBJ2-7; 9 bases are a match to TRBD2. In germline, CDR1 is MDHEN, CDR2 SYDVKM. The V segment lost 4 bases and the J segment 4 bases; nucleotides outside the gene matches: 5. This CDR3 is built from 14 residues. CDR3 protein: CASSSSGTLYEQYF. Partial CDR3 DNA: TGTGCCAGCAGTTCTAGCGGGACGCTATACGAG.

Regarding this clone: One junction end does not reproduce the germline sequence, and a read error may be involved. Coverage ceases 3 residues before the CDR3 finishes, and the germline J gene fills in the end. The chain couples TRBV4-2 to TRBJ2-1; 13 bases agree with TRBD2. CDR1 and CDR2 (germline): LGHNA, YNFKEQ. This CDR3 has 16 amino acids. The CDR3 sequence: CASSRGLAGSYNEQFF. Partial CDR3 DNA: TGCGCCAGCAGCAGGGGACTAGCGGGGTCCTACAATGAG.

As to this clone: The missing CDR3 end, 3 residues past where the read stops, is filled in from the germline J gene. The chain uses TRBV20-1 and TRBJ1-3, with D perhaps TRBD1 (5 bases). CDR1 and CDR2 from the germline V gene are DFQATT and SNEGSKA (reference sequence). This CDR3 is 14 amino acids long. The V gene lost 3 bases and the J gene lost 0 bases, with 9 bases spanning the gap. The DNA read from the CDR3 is TGCAGTGCTAGGGAGGGGAGCTCTGGAAACACC. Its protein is CSAREGSSGNT. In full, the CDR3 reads CSAREGSSGNTIYF.

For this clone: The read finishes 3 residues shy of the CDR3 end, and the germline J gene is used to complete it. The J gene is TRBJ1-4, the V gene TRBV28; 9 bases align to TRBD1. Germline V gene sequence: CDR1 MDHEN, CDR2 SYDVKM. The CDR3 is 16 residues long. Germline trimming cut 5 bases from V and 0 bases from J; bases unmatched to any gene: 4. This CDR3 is CASSIQGATTNEKLFF. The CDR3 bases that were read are TGTGCCAGCAGTATACAGGGGGCAACAACTAATGAAAAA. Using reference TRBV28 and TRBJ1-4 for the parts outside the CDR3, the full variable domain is DVKVTQSSRYLVKRTGEKVFLECVQDMDHENMFWYRQDPGLGLRLIYFSYDVKMKEKGDIPEGYSVSREKKERFSLILESASTNQTSMYLCASSIQGATTNEKLFFGSGTQLSVL.

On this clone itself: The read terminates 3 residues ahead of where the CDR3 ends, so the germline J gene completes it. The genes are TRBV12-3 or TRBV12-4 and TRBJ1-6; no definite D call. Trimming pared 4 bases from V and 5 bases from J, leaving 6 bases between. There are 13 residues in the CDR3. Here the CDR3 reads CASSSGDNSPLHF. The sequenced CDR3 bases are TGTGCCAGCAGTTCCGGGGATAATTCACCC.

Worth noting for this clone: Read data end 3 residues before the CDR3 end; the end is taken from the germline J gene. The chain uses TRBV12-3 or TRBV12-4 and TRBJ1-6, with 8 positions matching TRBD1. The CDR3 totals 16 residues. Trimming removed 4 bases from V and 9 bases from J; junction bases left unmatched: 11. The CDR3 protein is CASSSDRVRGISPLHF. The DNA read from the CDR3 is TGTGCCAGCAGTTCGGACAGGGTTAGGGGGATTTCACCC.

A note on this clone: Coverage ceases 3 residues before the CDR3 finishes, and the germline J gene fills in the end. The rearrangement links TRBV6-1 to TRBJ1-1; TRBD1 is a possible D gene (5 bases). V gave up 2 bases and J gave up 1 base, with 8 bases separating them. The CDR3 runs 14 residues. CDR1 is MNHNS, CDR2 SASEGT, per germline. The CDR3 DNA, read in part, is TGTGCCAGCAGTGAACTAGGGGCGAACACTGAA. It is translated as CASSELGANTE. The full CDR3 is CASSELGANTEAFF.

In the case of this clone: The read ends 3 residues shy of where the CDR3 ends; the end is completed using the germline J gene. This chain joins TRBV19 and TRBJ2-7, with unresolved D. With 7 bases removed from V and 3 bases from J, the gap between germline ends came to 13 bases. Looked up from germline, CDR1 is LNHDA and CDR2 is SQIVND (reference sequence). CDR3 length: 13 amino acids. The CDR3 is CASKAGQNYEQYF. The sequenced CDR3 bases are TGTGCCAGTAAAGCAGGCCAGAACTACGAG.

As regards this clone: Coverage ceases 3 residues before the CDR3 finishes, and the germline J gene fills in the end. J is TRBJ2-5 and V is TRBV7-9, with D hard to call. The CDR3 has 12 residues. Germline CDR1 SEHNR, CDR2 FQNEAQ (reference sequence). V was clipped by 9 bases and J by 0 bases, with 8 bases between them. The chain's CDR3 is CASEVYQETQYF. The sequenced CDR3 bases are TGTGCCAGTGAGGTGTACCAAGAGACC.

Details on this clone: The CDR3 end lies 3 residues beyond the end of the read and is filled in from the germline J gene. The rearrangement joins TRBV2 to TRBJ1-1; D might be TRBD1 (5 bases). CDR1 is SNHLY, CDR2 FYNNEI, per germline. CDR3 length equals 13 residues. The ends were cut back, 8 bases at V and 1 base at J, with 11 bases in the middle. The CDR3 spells CASRPDRNTEAFF. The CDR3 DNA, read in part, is TGTGCCAGCCGGCCCGACAGGAACACTGAA.

Partial CDR3 DNA: TGTGCCAGCAGCTTCATTCAGGGGTTCACAGATACG. This sequence encodes CASSFIQGFTDT. Given in full, the CDR3 is CASSFIQGFTDTQYF. The chain joins TRBV11-2 to TRBJ2-3; D possibly corresponds to TRBD1 (6 bases). The read stops 3 residues short of the end of the CDR3; the missing end is completed from the germline J gene. Trimming removed 3 bases at V and 2 bases at J, with 12 bases between. Germline assignment: CDR1 SGHAT and CDR2 FQNNGV. CDR3 length equals 15 residues.

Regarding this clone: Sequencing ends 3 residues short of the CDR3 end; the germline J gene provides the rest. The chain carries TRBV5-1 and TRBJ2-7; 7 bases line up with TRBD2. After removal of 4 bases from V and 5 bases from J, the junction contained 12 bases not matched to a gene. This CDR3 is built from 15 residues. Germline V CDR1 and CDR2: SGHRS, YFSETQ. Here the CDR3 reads CASSPQAGNLHEQYF. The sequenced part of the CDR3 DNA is TGCGCCAGCAGCCCTCAAGCGGGAAACCTTCACGAG.

The CDR3 protein is CASSLHSGGTYEQYF. CDR3 bases read: TGTGCCAGCAGTTTGCACAGCGGGGGTACCTACGAG. The V gene is TRBV28, the J gene TRBJ2-7; TRBD2 aligns across 8 bases. The read terminates 3 residues before the CDR3 end, so the remaining end is supplied by the germline J gene. The V and J ends lost 3 bases and 2 bases, in that order; junction bases with no gene match: 6. The V gene's germline CDR1 is MDHEN and CDR2 SYDVKM. The CDR3 consists of 15 residues.

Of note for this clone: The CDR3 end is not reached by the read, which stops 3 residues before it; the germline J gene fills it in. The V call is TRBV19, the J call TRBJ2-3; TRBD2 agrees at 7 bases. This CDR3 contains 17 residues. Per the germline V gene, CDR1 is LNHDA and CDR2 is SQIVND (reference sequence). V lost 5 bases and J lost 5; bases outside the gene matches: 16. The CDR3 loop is CASSPPGLPVAGDTQYF. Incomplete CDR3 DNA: TGTGCCAGTAGTCCTCCGGGACTTCCTGTAGCGGGAGATACG.

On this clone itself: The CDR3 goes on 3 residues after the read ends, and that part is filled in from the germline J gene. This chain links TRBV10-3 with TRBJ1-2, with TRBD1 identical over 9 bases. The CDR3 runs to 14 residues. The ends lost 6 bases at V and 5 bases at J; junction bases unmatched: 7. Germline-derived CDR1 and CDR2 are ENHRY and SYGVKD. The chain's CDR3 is CAIRSPGQGYGYTF. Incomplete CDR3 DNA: TGTGCCATCAGGAGCCCCGGACAGGGGTATGGC.

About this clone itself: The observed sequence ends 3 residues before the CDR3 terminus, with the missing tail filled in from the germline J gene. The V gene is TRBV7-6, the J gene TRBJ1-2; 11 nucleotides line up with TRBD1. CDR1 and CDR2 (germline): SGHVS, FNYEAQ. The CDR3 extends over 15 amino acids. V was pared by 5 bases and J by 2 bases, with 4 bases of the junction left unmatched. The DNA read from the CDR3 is TGTGCCAGCAGCAACGGACAGGGGGCCAACTATGGC. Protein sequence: CASSNGQGANYG. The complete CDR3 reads CASSNGQGANYGYTF.

CDR3 sequence: CAISESGAGGPRETQYF. Partial CDR3 DNA: TGTGCCATCAGTGAGTCGGGGGCGGGGGGGCCCCGGGAGACC. The gene calls are TRBV10-3 and TRBJ2-5, with 9 nucleotides matching TRBD2. The read falls 3 residues short of the CDR3 end, and the missing part is taken from the germline J gene. Per the germline V gene, CDR1 is ENHRY and CDR2 is SYGVKD. The CDR3 spans 17 residues. The J segment lost 5 bases and the V segment lost 0 bases, leaving 10 bases of the junction unmatched.

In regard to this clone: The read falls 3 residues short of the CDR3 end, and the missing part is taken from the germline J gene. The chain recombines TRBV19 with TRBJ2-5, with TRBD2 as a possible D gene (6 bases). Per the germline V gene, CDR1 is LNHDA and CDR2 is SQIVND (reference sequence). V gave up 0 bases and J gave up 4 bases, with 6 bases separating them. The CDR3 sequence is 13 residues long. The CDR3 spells CASSIEEGETQYF. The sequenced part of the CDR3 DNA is TGTGCCAGTAGTATAGAGGAGGGAGAGACC.

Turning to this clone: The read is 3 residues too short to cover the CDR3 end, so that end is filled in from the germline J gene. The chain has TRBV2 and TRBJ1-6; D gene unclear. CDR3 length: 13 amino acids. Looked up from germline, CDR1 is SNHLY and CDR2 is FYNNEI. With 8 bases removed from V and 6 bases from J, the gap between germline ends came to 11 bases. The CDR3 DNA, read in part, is TGTGCCAGCGCGGGCTTACTTAATTCACCC. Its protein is CASAGLLNSP. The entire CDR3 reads CASAGLLNSPLHF.

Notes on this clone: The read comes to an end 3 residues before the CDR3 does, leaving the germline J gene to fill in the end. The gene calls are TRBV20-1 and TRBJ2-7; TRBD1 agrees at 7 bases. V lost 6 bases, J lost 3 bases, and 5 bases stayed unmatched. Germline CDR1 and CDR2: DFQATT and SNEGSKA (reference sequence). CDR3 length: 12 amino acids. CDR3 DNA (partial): TGCAGTGCCGGACAGGCCCACTACGAG. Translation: CSAGQAHYE. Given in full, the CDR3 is CSAGQAHYEQYF.

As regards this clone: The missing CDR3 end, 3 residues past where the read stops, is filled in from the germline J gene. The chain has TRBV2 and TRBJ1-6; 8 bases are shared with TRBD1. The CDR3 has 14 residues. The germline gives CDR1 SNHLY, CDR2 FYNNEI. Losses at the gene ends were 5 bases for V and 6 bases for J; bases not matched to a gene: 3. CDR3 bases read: TGTGCCAGCAGTCAACAGGGGGGTAATTCACCC. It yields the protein CASSQQGGNSP. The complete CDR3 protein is CASSQQGGNSPLHF.

CDR3 sequence: CASSEEGQGRVSYNSPLHF. Partial CDR3 DNA: TGTGCCAGCAGTGAAGAGGGGCAGGGTCGAGTCTCCTATAATTCACCC. This chain joins TRBV6-1 and TRBJ1-6, with D maybe TRBD1 (5 bases). The read ends 3 residues shy of where the CDR3 ends; the end is completed using the germline J gene. Germline CDR1 reads MNHNS; CDR2 reads SASEGT. The V end was cut by 1 base, the J end by 0 bases, with 16 bases between. The CDR3 consists of 19 residues.